This entry is about one T cell receptor beta chain. Its cognate antigen is unknown. Since all of the isolated RNA was reverse transcribed, expressed TCRB transcripts were what got sequenced. Profiling relied on immunoSEQ multiplex PCR, and the TCRdb table lists in-frame clones only, not all of them. The sample has some 120,000 clones; 17% are singletons. The data stem from a study of beta chain features in type 1 diabetes. Notes on the study in general: The naive, central memory and Treg TCRB repertoires of patients appeared to be more similar to one another than those of healthy donors. TCRB CDR3s from Type 1 diabetes patients were moderately but significantly shorter in all four CD4+ subsets.

The CDR3 extends over 17 amino acids. Germline lookup yields CDR1 SGHTA and CDR2 FQGNSA. V gave up 1 base and J gave up 1 base, with 15 bases separating them. The TCR comes from a man between 18 and 29 years old with type 1 diabetes. The chain joins TRBV7-2 to TRBJ2-3; D is ambiguous. The sequenced material came from central memory CD4+ T cells from blood. The CDR3 reads CASSLVGVGLRTDTQYF. In nucleotides, the CDR3 is TGTGCCAGCAGCTTAGTTGGGGTTGGGCTCCGCACAGATACGCAGTATTTT.